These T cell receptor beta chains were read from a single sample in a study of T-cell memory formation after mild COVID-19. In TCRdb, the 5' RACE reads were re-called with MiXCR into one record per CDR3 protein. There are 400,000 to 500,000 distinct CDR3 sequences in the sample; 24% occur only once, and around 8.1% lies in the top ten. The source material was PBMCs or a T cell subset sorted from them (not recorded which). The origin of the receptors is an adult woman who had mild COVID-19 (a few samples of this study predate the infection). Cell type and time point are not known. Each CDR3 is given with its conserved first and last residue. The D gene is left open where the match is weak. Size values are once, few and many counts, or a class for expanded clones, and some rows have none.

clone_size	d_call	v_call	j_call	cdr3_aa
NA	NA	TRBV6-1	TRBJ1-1	CASRLTENTEAFF
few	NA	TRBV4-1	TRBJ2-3	CASSQDLGSTDTQYF
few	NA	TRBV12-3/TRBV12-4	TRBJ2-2	CASSLETGMIRTGELFF
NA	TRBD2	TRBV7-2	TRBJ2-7	CASGWIGGLADSYEQYF
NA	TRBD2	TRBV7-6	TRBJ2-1	CASSLLSGGGNNEQFF
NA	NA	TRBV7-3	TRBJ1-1	CASSLGVTNTEAFF
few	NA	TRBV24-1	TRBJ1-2	CATSGGPGGYTF
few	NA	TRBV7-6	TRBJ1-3	CASSLAHTGNTIYF
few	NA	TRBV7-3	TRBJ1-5	CASSLRGEGHNQPQHF
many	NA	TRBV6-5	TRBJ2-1	CASSYTTGSGGNEQFF
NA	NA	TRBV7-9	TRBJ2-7	CASSLVWDEQYF
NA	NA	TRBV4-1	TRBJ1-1	CASSQATRGPTGRTEAFF
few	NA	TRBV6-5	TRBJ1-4	CASSTGLLMGEKLFF
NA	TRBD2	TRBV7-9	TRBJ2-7	CASSPAGGIEQYF
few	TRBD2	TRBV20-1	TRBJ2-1	CSATAGTHYNEQFF
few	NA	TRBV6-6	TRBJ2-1	CATTTGRGNEQFF
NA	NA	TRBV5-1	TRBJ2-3	CASRPQGQTDTQYF